The source of this T cell receptor beta chain is a study of control samples from healthy donors and cancer patients. V shed 5 bases and J shed 7 bases, with 17 bases lying between them. The CDR3 extends over 14 amino acids. The germline gives CDR1 LNHDA, CDR2 SQIVND (reference sequence). Profiling relied on immunoSEQ multiplex PCR, and the TCRdb table lists in-frame clones only, not all of them. The sample shows under 450,000 clones, over 75% of them seen only once. Sequences were obtained from PBMCs. The chain uses TRBV19 and TRBJ1-2, with D perhaps TRBD1 (5 bases). The TCR originated in a man aged 35-49 years with head and neck cancer. CDR3 nucleotides: TGTGCCAGTAGTGGACTCCCGGGGACTGCTGGCTACACCTTC. Translation gives CASSGLPGTAGYTF. Full variable domain (missing parts from reference TRBV19 and TRBJ1-2): DGGITQSPKYLFRKEGQNVTLSCEQNLNHDAMYWYRQDPGQGLRLIYYSQIVNDFQKGDIAEGYSVSREKKESFPLTVTSAQKNPTAFYLCASSGLPGTAGYTFGSGTRLTVV.